These T cell receptor beta chains were read from a single sample in a study of blood T cells in healthy people across ages. TCRdb re-called the 5' RACE reads with MiXCR, one entry per CDR3 protein. The table has fewer than 2,000,000 distinct CDR3 sequences, roughly two fifths seen once. The material sequenced was blood. These receptors all stem from a human donor in good health. CDR3s include the opening cysteine and the closing phenylalanine or tryptophan. A D gene is named only where the DNA matches it firmly. Size values are once, few and many counts, or a class for expanded clones, and some rows have none.

D gene: TRBD1; V gene: TRBV6-5; J gene: TRBJ1-1; clone size: .; CDR3 DNA: TGTGCCAGTAGTGAGGGGGCGCATGTCGGGACTGAAGCTTTCTTT; CDR3 protein: CASSEGAHVGTEAFF
D gene: .; V gene: TRBV4-1; J gene: TRBJ1-2; clone size: .; CDR3 DNA: TGCGCCGGCAGCCAAGAAACAGTCCCCTTAGATGGCTACACCTTC; CDR3 protein: CAGSQETVPLDGYTF
D gene: TRBD2; V gene: TRBV10-3; J gene: TRBJ2-1; clone size: few; CDR3 DNA: TGTGCCATCAGTGGCGGCGGGGGGCAGGGCTCCTACAATGAGCAGTTCTTC; CDR3 protein: CAISGGGGQGSYNEQFF
D gene: .; V gene: TRBV10-3; J gene: TRBJ2-7; clone size: few; CDR3 DNA: TGTGCCATCAGTGGGCTAAGGATCGCCACCTACGAGCAGTACTTC; CDR3 protein: CAISGLRIATYEQYF
D gene: .; V gene: TRBV7-6; J gene: TRBJ1-2; clone size: few; CDR3 DNA: TGTGCCAGCAGCCCCCTCACCTCCTATGGCTACACCTTC; CDR3 protein: CASSPLTSYGYTF
D gene: TRBD1; V gene: TRBV25-1; J gene: TRBJ1-2; clone size: .; CDR3 DNA: TGTGCCAGCAGCACAGGGGCGAACTATGGCTACGCCTTC; CDR3 protein: CASSTGANYGYAF
D gene: TRBD2; V gene: TRBV9; J gene: TRBJ2-4; clone size: .; CDR3 DNA: TGTGCCAGCAGCGTTGGCGGGGGGGCGGCCAAAAACATTCAGTACTTC; CDR3 protein: CASSVGGGAAKNIQYF
D gene: .; V gene: TRBV15; J gene: TRBJ1-2; clone size: .; CDR3 DNA: TGTGCCACCAGCAGAGGTTCAGGGGACTATGGCTACACCTTC; CDR3 protein: CATSRGSGDYGYTF
D gene: .; V gene: TRBV4-1; J gene: TRBJ2-5; clone size: .; CDR3 DNA: TGCGCCAGCAGCCAAGATCTGTGGTTTGAAGGAGAGACCCAGTACTTC; CDR3 protein: CASSQDLWFEGETQYF
D gene: TRBD1; V gene: TRBV2; J gene: TRBJ2-1; clone size: .; CDR3 DNA: TGTGCCGGGGGGACAGGGAGGAACAATGAGCAGTTCTTC; CDR3 protein: CAGGTGRNNEQFF
D gene: .; V gene: TRBV4-2; J gene: TRBJ2-6; clone size: few; CDR3 DNA: TGTGCCAGCAGCCAAGTAGGTCTGGCCAACGTCCTGACTTTC; CDR3 protein: CASSQVGLANVLTF
D gene: .; V gene: TRBV5-5; J gene: TRBJ1-5; clone size: few; CDR3 DNA: TGTGCCAGCAGCTTGGAGGCGCCTTCCAATCAGCCCCAGCATTTT; CDR3 protein: CASSLEAPSNQPQHF
D gene: .; V gene: TRBV4-3; J gene: TRBJ2-5; clone size: many; CDR3 DNA: TGCGCCAGCAGCCAAACGACAGGTGCGAGGACCCAGTACTTC; CDR3 protein: CASSQTTGARTQYF
D gene: .; V gene: TRBV12-5; J gene: TRBJ1-1; clone size: few; CDR3 DNA: TGTGCTAGTGGTTTGGGTCATACCTATGAAGCTTTCTTT; CDR3 protein: CASGLGHTYEAFF
D gene: .; V gene: TRBV11-2; J gene: TRBJ2-7; clone size: .; CDR3 DNA: TGTGCCGGCAGCTTAGCCCCAGACTCCTACGAGCAGTACTTC; CDR3 protein: CAGSLAPDSYEQYF
D gene: .; V gene: TRBV7-2; J gene: TRBJ2-3; clone size: .; CDR3 DNA: TGTGCCAGCAGCTCAGGACTATTTAGCACAGATACGCAGTATTTT; CDR3 protein: CASSSGLFSTDTQYF
D gene: TRBD1; V gene: TRBV28; J gene: TRBJ2-7; clone size: .; CDR3 DNA: TGTGCCAGCAGTTTATGGCAGGGGGTCGAGCAGTACTTC; CDR3 protein: CASSLWQGVEQYF
D gene: .; V gene: TRBV21-1; J gene: TRBJ2-7; clone size: few; CDR3 DNA: TGTGCCAGCAGCGGTTCGGCGGGCCAGTACTTC; CDR3 protein: CASSGSAGQYF
D gene: .; V gene: TRBV12-3/TRBV12-4; J gene: TRBJ2-1; clone size: many; CDR3 DNA: TGTGCCAGCAGCGACGGACACCACAATGAGCAGTTCTTC; CDR3 protein: CASSDGHHNEQFF
D gene: .; V gene: TRBV7-3; J gene: TRBJ1-6; clone size: once; CDR3 DNA: TGTGCCAGCAGCTTATCAGGGAGAGATAATTCACCCCTCCACTTT; CDR3 protein: CASSLSGRDNSPLHF
D gene: .; V gene: TRBV18; J gene: TRBJ1-1; clone size: .; CDR3 DNA: TGTGCCAGCTCACCACGAAAGGGATTCGGGGGCGACACTGAAGCTTTCTTT; CDR3 protein: CASSPRKGFGGDTEAFF
D gene: .; V gene: TRBV10-3; J gene: TRBJ1-3; clone size: few; CDR3 DNA: TGTGCTATAGGAAGCTCTGGAAACACCATATATTTT; CDR3 protein: CAIGSSGNTIYF
D gene: .; V gene: TRBV5-1; J gene: TRBJ1-1; clone size: .; CDR3 DNA: TGCGCCAGCAGCTTCGTCTTCGGGAAGAACACTGAAGCTTTCTTT; CDR3 protein: CASSFVFGKNTEAFF
D gene: .; V gene: TRBV12-3/TRBV12-4; J gene: TRBJ1-2; clone size: .; CDR3 DNA: TGTGCCAGCAGTTTTGAGGCGGGGACAGGCTACACCTTC; CDR3 protein: CASSFEAGTGYTF
D gene: .; V gene: TRBV29-1; J gene: TRBJ2-4; clone size: many; CDR3 DNA: TGCAGCGTTCTATTTGTTTCAGAGGCAGAGCAGTACTTC; CDR3 protein: CSVLFVSEAEQYF
D gene: .; V gene: TRBV5-1; J gene: TRBJ1-2; clone size: few; CDR3 DNA: TGCGCCAGCAGCTTGGCCGACAGTGGAGTTTATGGCTACACCTTC; CDR3 protein: CASSLADSGVYGYTF
D gene: TRBD2; V gene: TRBV29-1; J gene: TRBJ2-3; clone size: .; CDR3 DNA: TGCAGCGCCTCGCGGAGCGGGGGGCTCACAGATACGCAGTATTTT; CDR3 protein: CSASRSGGLTDTQYF
D gene: TRBD2; V gene: TRBV12-3/TRBV12-4; J gene: TRBJ2-1; clone size: few; CDR3 DNA: TGTGCCAGCAGTTCACTAGCGGGGCTCAATGAGCAGTTCTTC; CDR3 protein: CASSSLAGLNEQFF
D gene: .; V gene: TRBV9; J gene: TRBJ1-6; clone size: .; CDR3 DNA: TGTGCCAGCAGCGTAGTTTCGGTTAATTCACCCCTCCACTTT; CDR3 protein: CASSVVSVNSPLHF